The 24 T cell receptor beta chains below all came from one sample that was sequenced in a study of T cell responses to AZD1222 COVID-19 vaccine (dated by TCRdb to about 2021). The receptor library was made with the immunoSEQ multiplex PCR assay. Here the immuneACCESS table is served through TCRdb, limited to in-frame sequences with V and J called. Missing clones are a known gap in these copies; in checked studies unresolved V genes cover under half, and the rest lacks a known reason. The sample contains about 78,000 clones, 90% of them found a single time. The ten largest clones add up to over 3% of the sample. Explained via the paper, the time point label denotes: about 28 days (+/-7) after the second vaccine dose. The sample here was peripheral blood, taken 28 days after the second AZD1222 dose. Receptor source: an adult who received the AZD1222 COVID-19 vaccine.

The chain carries TRBV6-5 and TRBJ1-6, with D perhaps matching TRBD1 (5 bases). The CDR3 loop spans 15 amino acids. The germline gives CDR1 MNHEY, CDR2 SVGAGI. The ends were cut back, 6 bases at V and 8 bases at J, with 17 bases in the middle. The CDR3 coding sequence is TGTGCCAGCAGCCGATCAAGAGCAGGGTATTCACCCCTCCACTTT. Translating gives CASSRSRAGYSPLHF.

This clone has just a few counts. V usage is TRBV7-9 and J usage is TRBJ1-3, with 8 bases fitting TRBD1. From germline, CDR1 is SEHNR and CDR2 FQNEAQ (reference sequence). Losses at the gene ends were 5 bases for V and 5 bases for J; bases not matched to a gene: 11. This CDR3 is 16 amino acids long. CDR3 residues: CASSPLGQGFRNTIYF. CDR3 sequence (DNA): TGTGCCAGCAGCCCTCTCGGACAGGGATTTCGAAACACCATATATTTT. Complete variable domain (other parts from reference TRBV7-9 and TRBJ1-3): DTGVSQNPRHKITKRGQNVTFRCDPISEHNRLYWYRQTLGQGPEFLTYFQNEAQLEKSRLLSDRFSAERPKGSFSTLEIQRTEQGDSAMYLCASSPLGQGFRNTIYFGEGSWLTVV.

The chain carries TRBV24-1 and TRBJ2-7; 7 bases map to TRBD2. Germline CDR1 KGHDR, CDR2 SFDVKD. J was trimmed by 4 bases and V by 7 bases; bases with no gene match: 6. CDR3 length: 13 amino acids. The CDR3 here is CATSRGGGYEQYF. The DNA for the CDR3 is TGTGCCACCAGCCGCGGCGGGGGATACGAGCAGTACTTC.

The J gene is TRBJ2-5, the V gene TRBV6-4, with 10 bases identical to TRBD2. CDR3 length equals 16 residues. Germline trimming cut 0 bases from V and 2 bases from J; bases unmatched to any gene: 3. Germline CDR1 and CDR2: MRHNA and SNTAGT. CDR3 sequence: CASSDSGSGGQETQYF. Here the CDR3 DNA reads TGTGCCAGCAGTGACTCGGGTAGCGGGGGGCAAGAGACCCAGTACTTC.

This chain links TRBV6-6 with TRBJ2-3, with TRBD1 matching over 7 bases. This CDR3 contains 15 residues. Germline V CDR1 and CDR2: MNHNY, SVGAGI (reference sequence). With 1 base clipped from V and 6 bases from J, the junction kept 7 bases outside the gene matches. The CDR3 region has the DNA TGTGCCAGCAGTTACTTGGTGCAGGGACAGGATACGCAGTATTTT. Protein sequence: CASSYLVQGQDTQYF.

The rearrangement links TRBV5-4 to TRBJ2-1; 12 nucleotides match TRBD2. The V and J ends lost 0 bases and 10 bases, in that order; junction bases with no gene match: 5. Germline-derived CDR1 and CDR2 are SGHNT and YYREEE (reference sequence). This CDR3 has 15 residues. CDR3 protein: CASSLATSGSQEQFF. The CDR3 DNA is TGTGCCAGCAGCTTGGCGACTAGCGGGAGTCAAGAGCAGTTCTTC.

This clone was counted only a few times. The chain combines TRBV5-1 with TRBJ2-1; 8 positions agree with TRBD2. V lost 4 bases, J lost 6 bases, and 9 bases stayed unmatched. There are 15 residues in the CDR3. From germline, CDR1 is SGHRS and CDR2 YFSETQ. CDR3: CASSQNERETNEQFF. The CDR3 bases are TGCGCCAGCAGCCAAAATGAGCGGGAGACCAATGAGCAGTTCTTC.

This rearrangement joins TRBV29-1 to TRBJ2-3, with 7 nucleotides matching TRBD2. Trimming took 7 bases from V and 1 from J; bases not matched to a gene: 14. The CDR3 consists of 16 residues. Germline CDR1 and CDR2: SQVTM and ANQGSEA. The CDR3 DNA is TGCAGCGCCCACCCCTCTAGCGGCTATGGCACAGATACGCAGTATTTT. It codes for CSAHPSSGYGTDTQYF.

The chain carries TRBV5-4 and TRBJ2-2; 10 bases align to TRBD2. Germline CDR1 is SGHNT and CDR2 is YYREEE (reference sequence). V lost 5 bases to trimming and J lost 1 base; unmatched junction nucleotides: 5. The CDR3 runs to 16 residues. The CDR3 loop is CASSSRLAGNTGELFF. In DNA, the CDR3 is TGTGCCAGCAGTTCCCGACTAGCGGGGAACACCGGGGAGCTGTTTTTT. Full variable domain (rest looked up from reference TRBV5-4 and TRBJ2-2): ETGVTQSPTHLIKTRGQQVTLRCSSQSGHNTVSWYQQALGQGPQFIFQYYREEENGRGNFPPRFSGLQFPNYSSELNVNALELDDSALYLCASSSRLAGNTGELFFGEGSRLTVL.

The chain joins TRBV29-1 to TRBJ1-2, with a tentative D call TRBD1 (6 bases). From germline, CDR1 is SQVTM and CDR2 ANQGSEA. CDR3 length: 17 amino acids. V lost 0 bases to trimming and J lost 6 bases, with 23 bases between them. CDR3 region: CSVEDKVWSGGADGYTF. For the CDR3, the DNA is TGCAGCGTTGAAGATAAGGTCTGGTCGGGGGGCGCGGATGGCTACACCTTC.

The chain employs TRBV2 and TRBJ1-6; the D gene is possibly TRBD1 (5 bases). There are 17 residues in the CDR3. Germline loops: CDR1 SNHLY, CDR2 FYNNEI. The V end lost 1 base, the J end lost 7 bases, and 17 bases lay between the germline ends. This CDR3 reads CASSEEGPLVSNSPLHF. CDR3 DNA sequence: TGTGCCAGCAGTGAAGAGGGGCCCTTAGTCTCGAATTCACCCCTCCACTTT. The variable domain in full, completed from reference TRBV2 and TRBJ1-6, reads EPEVTQTPSHQVTQMGQEVILRCVPISNHLYFYWYRQILGQKVEFLVSFYNNEISEKSEIFDDQFSVERPDGSNFTLKIRSTKLEDSAMYFCASSEEGPLVSNSPLHFGNGTRLTVT.

The chain joins TRBV6-5 to TRBJ1-2; perhaps TRBD1 as D (6 bases). The V gene lost 7 bases and the J gene lost 6 bases, with 18 bases spanning the gap. Germline CDR1 is MNHEY and CDR2 is SVGAGI. The CDR3 has 14 residues. CDR3 in DNA: TGTGCCAGCAATTTCGACAGGTTCGATGATGGCTACACCTTC. Its protein is CASNFDRFDDGYTF.

The V and J genes are TRBV7-9 and TRBJ2-7; a possible D gene is TRBD2 (5 bases). V shed 4 bases and J shed 3 bases, with 13 bases lying between them. The V gene's germline CDR1 is SEHNR and CDR2 FQNEAQ (reference sequence). This CDR3 is built from 14 residues. CDR3 sequence reads: CASSWRLKGYEQYF. CDR3 DNA: TGTGCCAGCAGCTGGCGACTAAAAGGCTACGAGCAGTACTTC.

CDR3 DNA: TGTGCCAGCAGCTCGGACAGGGGGCACGGCTACACCTTC. Protein product: CASSSDRGHGYTF. The V and J genes are TRBV7-2 and TRBJ1-2; 11 bases are a match to TRBD1. The CDR3 is 13 residues long. CDR1 and CDR2 from the germline V gene are SGHTA and FQGNSA. Trimming at V came to 4 bases and at J to 8 bases, leaving 3 bases not matched to a gene.

The sample holds one count of this clone. The chain joins TRBV5-4 to TRBJ2-1; D possibly corresponds to TRBD1 (6 bases). Germline V gives CDR1 SGHNT, CDR2 YYREEE (reference sequence). This CDR3 comprises 16 residues. V lost 3 bases, J lost 5 bases, and 18 bases lay in between. CDR3 region: CASSSSRGTLHNEQFF. The CDR3 DNA reads as TGTGCCAGCAGCTCCTCCAGGGGCACACTCCACAATGAGCAGTTCTTC.

This rearrangement joins TRBV30 to TRBJ2-1; TRBD2 is a possible D gene (6 bases). Germline lookup yields CDR1 GTSNPN and CDR2 SVGIG (reference sequence). The CDR3 sequence is 15 residues long. The ends were cut back, 4 bases at V and 0 bases at J, with 13 bases in the middle. The CDR3 here is CAWTGDSSSYNEQFF. In nucleotides, the CDR3 is TGTGCCTGGACCGGGGACTCTTCCTCCTACAATGAGCAGTTCTTC.

V and J are TRBV10-3 and TRBJ1-1; no definite D call. The CDR3 has 16 amino acids. The germline CDR1 and CDR2 sequences are ENHRY and SYGVKD. V was shortened by 0 bases and J by 1 base, with 12 bases between the two germline ends. The CDR3: CAISESYGKPNTEAFF. Written as DNA, the CDR3 is TGTGCCATCAGTGAGTCCTACGGGAAACCGAACACTGAAGCTTTCTTT.

The chain combines TRBV2 with TRBJ1-6; D is unresolved. CDR1 and CDR2 from the germline V gene are SNHLY and FYNNEI. Trimming shortened V by 8 bases and J by 5 bases, and 10 bases separated the two germline ends. This CDR3 is 13 amino acids long. CDR3 residues: CASGTMNNSPLHF. DNA of the CDR3: TGTGCCAGCGGTACGATGAATAATTCACCCCTCCACTTT.

This sequence joins TRBV20-1 and TRBJ1-2, with TRBD1 matching over 9 bases. V gave up 3 bases and J gave up 4 bases; unmatched junction bases: 9. Germline V gives CDR1 DFQATT, CDR2 SNEGSKA (reference sequence). CDR3 length: 15 amino acids. The CDR3 bases are TGCAGTGCTAGTAAGCCGGGACAGGGTGGCTATGGCTACACCTTC. Protein sequence: CSASKPGQGGYGYTF.

This CDR3 is CASSDSRLAGINEQFF. The CDR3 nucleotides read TGTGCCAGCAGTGACTCGCGACTAGCGGGAATCAATGAGCAGTTCTTC. This sequence joins TRBV6-4 and TRBJ2-1, with 11 bases aligning to TRBD2. V lost 0 bases, J lost 6 bases, and 4 bases stayed unmatched. This CDR3 is 16 amino acids long. The germline CDR1 and CDR2 sequences are MRHNA and SNTAGT.

The rearrangement links TRBV27 to TRBJ1-4; TRBD1 agrees at 8 bases. Germline values: CDR1 MNHEY, CDR2 SMNVEV (reference sequence). The CDR3 has 16 amino acids. After removal of 1 base from V and 7 bases from J, the junction contained 8 bases not matched to a gene. CDR3 residues: CASSLLGGRGREKLFF. CDR3 DNA: TGTGCCAGCAGTTTATTAGGCGGCAGGGGGCGTGAAAAACTGTTTTTT.

V and J are TRBV3-1 (or the pseudogene TRBV3-2) and TRBJ1-1; tentatively, D is TRBD1 (6 bases). The V end lost 0 bases, the J end lost 0 bases, and 11 bases lay between the germline ends. The CDR3 totals 16 residues. Germline loops: CDR1 LGHDT, CDR2 YNNKEL (reference sequence). The CDR3 DNA sequence: TGTGCCAGCAGCCAAGAGGATCAGGGGCTGAACACTGAAGCTTTCTTT. As protein: CASSQEDQGLNTEAFF.

This chain uses TRBV6-4 with TRBJ1-5; 8 bases align to TRBD1. This CDR3 spans 13 amino acids. Trimming at V came to 6 bases and at J to 6 bases, leaving 4 bases not matched to a gene. The germline V gene has CDR1 MRHNA and CDR2 SNTAGT. CDR3 bases: TGTGCCAGCAGCCAGGGGGCCGGTCAGCCCCAGCATTTT. This codes for CASSQGAGQPQHF.

The chain employs TRBV12-2 and TRBJ1-2. TRBV12-2 is noted as a pseudogene. The CDR3 spans 14 residues. CDR3 loop: CASRLRTVNYGYTF. CDR3 nucleotides: TGTGCAAGTCGCTTAAGGACGGTCAACTATGGCTACACCTTC.